This TCR beta chain was sequenced during a study of blood T cell repertoires in COVID-19 (dated by TCRdb to the early 2020s). In terms of the full investigation: Samples from collaborators originated in the United States, Italy and Spain and spanned both the acute and convalescent phases of COVID-19. The prospective study material was composed of cDNA or gDNA derived from T cells, B-cell-depleted T cells, or PBMCs. Subjects who had been exposed to COVID-19, were actively infected with it, or had recovered from it provided the deeply sampled blood TCRbeta repertoires that made up the dataset. A freely available public database, intended as a resource for researchers studying the immune response to SARS-CoV-2, is where the repertoires were released. Samples were obtained from the ongoing ImmuneRACE study (first 160 participants) and from over 1,000 subjects provided by 6 global collaborators. The sample metadata nearly always contained a de-identified subject ID, COVID-19 status, age in years and sex. Where available, HLA class I and class II types were obtained from metadata supplied by the sample provider rather than from assay-based typing.

TCRbeta CDR3 regions were amplified from genomic DNA using the immunoSEQ Assay, a bias-controlled multiplex PCR. Under the source paper's analysis protocol: The number of nucleated cells in each sample was estimated from the amplification of reference gene primers within the assay. To quantify the absolute abundance of each unique TCRbeta CDR3 rearrangement, sequence reads were collapsed and filtered. Productive Simpson clonality was computed per sample as the square root of Simpson's diversity index over productive rearrangements. The clones in this table, taken by TCRdb from immuneACCESS, are in-frame only. Not every clone is retained; where verified, under half of the shortfall comes from an unresolved V gene, and the cause of the rest is unknown. Clonal size and the V and J genes are those of that table, whereas D and trimming came from the DNA. This sample gives some 100,000 clones in total; more than 65% of them show up just once. The top ten clonotypes cover roughly 7.9% of the sample.

Whole blood was collected in K2EDTA tubes by collaborating institutions according to the institutions' own protocols. For TCRbeta analysis, collaborators shipped samples as frozen whole blood, isolated PBMCs, or DNA extracted from either of those sample types. Results the study describes overall, beyond this receptor: The quantity of clinical and demographic metadata differed by source and by participant and was supplied without curation.

A word on this clone: Its antigen is still unknown. Base qualities are not provided; no much larger clone lies one nucleotide away.

The germline V gene (reference sequence) provides CDR1 LNHDA and CDR2 SQIVND. The junction shows trimming of 4 bases on V and 0 bases on J, plus 25 bases between the germline ends. The CDR3 runs 19 residues from the cysteine to the phenylalanine. The CDR3 DNA has 57 bases and is translated from base 1. Rearrangement joined TRBV19 to TRBJ2-7; no D segment can be confidently identified. The source material was peripheral blood. This TCR was sampled from a woman of 80 years or more with active or convalescent COVID-19. In nucleotide form, the sequence is TGTGCCAGTAGTACCCGGTCCCCACAGACCTCGGTGGGCTCCTACGAGCAGTACTTC. Its protein is CASSTRSPQTSVGSYEQYF.